This T cell receptor beta chain was documented in a study of Ad26.COV2.S vaccination and SARS-CoV-2 variants. Turning to the study itself: Into the muscle, Ad26.COV2.S was dosed once or twice, 56 days apart.

Trimming pared 3 bases from V and 3 bases from J, leaving 11 bases between. This CDR3 spans 14 amino acids. From germline, CDR1 is SEHNR and CDR2 FQNEAQ (reference sequence). The table lists this clone with a count of one. Its antigen is as yet unknown. Study observations and caveats: Total responses of T cells may have been underestimated by the analyses of TCR breadth and depth.

Using immunoSEQ multiplex PCR, the repertoire was profiled, and TCRdb retains in-frame clones only, with some absent. Of 330,000 or so clones listed, roughly nine tenths are singletons. Treatment indicated: 19 received Ad26.COV2.S at low or high dose, single or two shots; several received placebo; per-sample allocation not given. Day 63 after the first injection of vaccine or placebo was the sampling time. Within Boston, the person who donated was an adult of 18-55 years. The chain is built from TRBV7-9 and TRBJ1-2; perhaps TRBD1 as D (5 bases). The sequence was collected from a person between 18 and 59 years old who received the Ad26.COV2.S COVID-19 vaccine or a placebo. Here the sequenced sample was peripheral blood, taken in a trial of Ad26.COV2.S vaccine versus placebo. CDR3 DNA: TGTGCCAGCAGCTTCGGTGCGGGGGACTATGGCTACACCTTC. Its translation is CASSFGAGDYGYTF.